The subject of this entry is one T cell receptor beta chain. The data are from a study of T cells in Graves' hyperthyroidism and ophthalmopathy. TCR beta CDR3 regions were amplified from RNA transcripts. The HTBI primer set was used in a first-round RT-PCR of the TCR CDR3. TCRdb independently ran MiXCR on the multiplex PCR reads; one entry per CDR3 protein. This table has 500,000 to 600,000 distinct CDR3 sequences, roughly 50% appearing once. J lost 1 base, V lost 1 base, and 9 bases had no gene match. Germline CDR1 and CDR2: SGHNT and YYREEE (reference sequence). The CDR3 is 17 amino acids. The origin of this receptor is a woman in her late teens or twenties with Graves' hyperthyroidism. The sample consisted of peripheral blood or thyroid tissue (not recorded which). This sequence joins TRBV5-4 and TRBJ2-5, with 8 nucleotides matching TRBD2. The CDR3 nucleotides are TGTGCCAGCAGCTTGCTCTCCTCGGGAGGGGTCCAAGAGACCCAGTACTTC. Its protein is CASSLLSSGGVQETQYF.